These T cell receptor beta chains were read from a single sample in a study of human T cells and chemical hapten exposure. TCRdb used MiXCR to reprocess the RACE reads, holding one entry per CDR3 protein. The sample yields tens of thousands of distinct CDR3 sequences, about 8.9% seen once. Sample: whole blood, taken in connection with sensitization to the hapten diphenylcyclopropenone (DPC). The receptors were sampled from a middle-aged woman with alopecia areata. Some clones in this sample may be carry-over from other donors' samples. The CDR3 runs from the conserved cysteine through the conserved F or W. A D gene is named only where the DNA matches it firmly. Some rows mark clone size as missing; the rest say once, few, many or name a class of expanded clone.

CDR3aa: CASSLRQGGTYGYTF
CDR3nt: TGTGCCAGCAGTCTTCGACAGGGGGGGACGTATGGCTACACCTTC
j_gene: TRBJ1-2
v_gene: TRBV27
abundance: NA
d_gene: TRBD1
len: 15

CDR3aa: CASSERWGGENQPQHF
CDR3nt: TGTGCCAGCAGTGAACGGTGGGGCGGGGAGAATCAGCCCCAGCATTTT
j_gene: TRBJ1-5
v_gene: TRBV6-1
abundance: few
d_gene: NA
len: 16

CDR3aa: CSAANRVLGNQPQHF
CDR3nt: TGCAGTGCTGCGAACAGGGTTCTGGGCAATCAGCCCCAGCATTTT
j_gene: TRBJ1-5
v_gene: TRBV20-1
abundance: few
d_gene: NA
len: 15

CDR3aa: CASSLEPLGANTEAFF
CDR3nt: TGCGCCAGCAGCTTGGAGCCACTTGGGGCCAACACTGAAGCTTTCTTT
j_gene: TRBJ1-1
v_gene: TRBV5-1
abundance: few
d_gene: NA
len: 16

CDR3aa: CASSLTGGAEAFF
CDR3nt: TGTGCCAGCAGCTTAACCGGGGGGGCTGAAGCTTTCTTT
j_gene: TRBJ1-1
v_gene: TRBV7-3
abundance: many
d_gene: NA
len: 13

CDR3aa: CASSLVGEFTDTQYF
CDR3nt: TGTGCCAGCAGCTTAGTAGGGGAATTCACAGATACGCAGTATTTT
j_gene: TRBJ2-3
v_gene: TRBV7-8
abundance: NA
d_gene: NA
len: 15

CDR3aa: CASSQDIPTSGGPGDTQYF
CDR3nt: TGCGCCAGCAGCCAAGATATCCCCACTAGCGGCGGACCGGGCGATACGCAGTATTTT
j_gene: TRBJ2-3
v_gene: TRBV4-3
abundance: NA
d_gene: TRBD2
len: 19

CDR3aa: CAWTGYGNEKLFF
CDR3nt: TGTGCCTGGACCGGTTACGGTAATGAAAAACTGTTTTTT
j_gene: TRBJ1-4
v_gene: TRBV30
abundance: many
d_gene: NA
len: 13

CDR3aa: CASSLDLSGSSSYEQYF
CDR3nt: TGTGCCAGCAGCTTAGACCTCAGTGGCAGTAGCTCCTACGAGCAGTACTTC
j_gene: TRBJ2-7
v_gene: TRBV11-2
abundance: many
d_gene: NA
len: 17

CDR3aa: CSAEGQLNTEAFF
CDR3nt: TGCAGCGCAGAGGGACAGTTGAACACTGAAGCTTTCTTT
j_gene: TRBJ1-1
v_gene: TRBV29-1
abundance: few
d_gene: TRBD1
len: 13

CDR3aa: CASSSELAGGAMTQYF
CDR3nt: TGTGCCAGCAGCTCCGAACTAGCGGGGGGTGCCATGACGCAGTATTTT
j_gene: TRBJ2-3
v_gene: TRBV7-3
abundance: many
d_gene: TRBD2
len: 16